The 22 T cell receptor beta chains in this list originate from one sample, sequenced in a study of T cells in Graves' hyperthyroidism and ophthalmopathy. RNA transcripts were the template for amplifying TCR beta CDR3 regions. HTBI primers drove first-round RT-PCR of the TCR CDR3. From the multiplex PCR reads, TCRdb called clonotypes with MiXCR, one entry per CDR3 protein. The repertoire holds about 96,000 distinct CDR3 sequences, with roughly half as singletons. Input material: blood. The receptors come from a woman aged 40-49 years with Graves' hyperthyroidism.

This clonotype was found a few times. The CDR3: CASSRQGTDTQYF. CDR3 bases: TGTGCCAGCAGCCGACAGGGCACAGATACGCAGTATTTT. V is TRBV7-9 and J is TRBJ2-3; weak D call: TRBD1 (6 bases). Trimming took off 5 bases at V and 1 base at J, with 7 bases between the two ends. This CDR3 is built from 13 residues. Germline CDR1 reads SEHNR; CDR2 reads FQNEAQ (reference sequence).

This clonotype showed up many times. The chain uses TRBV29-1 and TRBJ1-2; tentative D call: TRBD1 (6 bases). Trimming took off 3 bases at V and 8 bases at J, with 13 bases between the two ends. The CDR3 loop spans 12 amino acids. Germline V CDR1 and CDR2: SQVTM, ANQGSEA. The CDR3 nucleotides are TGCAGCGTTGACGAAACAGGGAACGGCTACACCTTC. Protein: CSVDETGNGYTF.

This clonotype was observed at least ten times. The chain employs TRBV6-1 and TRBJ1-1; D uncertain. With 2 bases removed from V and 1 base from J, the gap between germline ends came to 8 bases. The length of the CDR3 is 14 residues. Germline loops: CDR1 MNHNS, CDR2 SASEGT. The CDR3 region is CASSEQPENTEAFF. CDR3 nucleotide sequence: TGTGCCAGCAGTGAACAGCCGGAGAACACTGAAGCTTTCTTT.

The genes are TRBV29-1 and TRBJ2-5; 12 bases map to TRBD2. Germline assignment: CDR1 SQVTM and CDR2 ANQGSEA. J gave up 4 bases and V 8 bases, and 5 bases lay outside the gene matches. The CDR3 is 13 amino acids. CDR3 DNA sequence: TGCAGCACCATGACTAGCGGGAGAGAGACCCAGTACTTC. Translated, it gives CSTMTSGRETQYF. Full variable domain (missing parts from reference TRBV29-1 and TRBJ2-5): SAVISQKPSRDICQRGTSLTIQCQVDSQVTMMFWYRQQPGQSLTLIATANQGSEATYESGFVIDKFPISRPNLTFSTLTVSNMSPEDSSIYLCSTMTSGRETQYFGPGTRLLVL.

A word on this clonotype: A read error may account for a junction end that differs from germline. The J gene is TRBJ2-6, the V gene TRBV5-4; tentative D call: TRBD1 (6 bases). Germline assignment: CDR1 SGHNT and CDR2 YYREEE (reference sequence). The CDR3 has 19 residues. CDR3 sequence: CASSPNYPGTPSGANVLTF. In DNA, the CDR3 is TGTGCCAGCTCACCAAACTACCCGGGGACACCCTCTGGGGCCAACGTCCTGACTTTT.

The CDR3: CSGLAGTMGDGGQPQHF. DNA of the CDR3: TGCAGTGGATTAGCCGGGACAATGGGGGATGGTGGTCAGCCCCAGCATTTT. This sequence joins TRBV20-1 and TRBJ1-5, with D possibly TRBD1 on 6 matching bases. Germline V lookup: CDR1 DFQATT, CDR2 SNEGSKA (reference sequence). V was shortened by 7 bases and J by 6 bases, with 28 bases between the two germline ends. There are 17 residues in the CDR3.

This chain connects TRBV15 to TRBJ2-7; D not resolved. Trimming pared 0 bases from V and 5 bases from J, leaving 20 bases between. From germline, CDR1 is LNHNV and CDR2 YYDKDF (reference sequence). This CDR3 has 17 residues. This CDR3 is CATSRDLSQRTVNEQYF. The CDR3 nucleotides are TGTGCCACCAGCAGAGATCTGTCGCAGAGGACGGTCAACGAGCAGTACTTC.

The chain is built from TRBV29-1 and TRBJ1-3; D is unclear. This CDR3 is 13 amino acids long. Germline V CDR1 and CDR2: SQVTM, ANQGSEA. V was trimmed by 4 bases and J by 7 bases, leaving 14 bases between them. The CDR3 DNA is TGCAGCGTTGGACCCGCGGCCATGAACACCATATATTTT. This sequence encodes CSVGPAAMNTIYF.

This clonotype was recorded at least ten times. The chain has TRBV20-1 and TRBJ2-7, with D maybe TRBD2 (5 bases). Looked up from germline, CDR1 is DFQATT and CDR2 is SNEGSKA (reference sequence). The length of the CDR3 is 15 residues. The germline V and J ends were trimmed by 6 bases and 4 bases, with 22 bases remaining between them. CDR3 in DNA: TGCAGTGCGGGCGGGTCCGCCCCGGATCCTTACGAGCAGTACTTC. Its translation is CSAGGSAPDPYEQYF.

The rearrangement links TRBV29-1 to TRBJ2-2; TRBD1 matches 7 bases. Per the germline V gene, CDR1 is SQVTM and CDR2 is ANQGSEA. Unmatched junction bases numbered 3, after V lost 3 bases and J lost 2 bases. CDR3 length: 14 amino acids. CDR3 nucleotides: TGCAGCGTTGACGTAGGGGGCAACACCGGGGAGCTGTTTTTT. Its protein product is CSVDVGGNTGELFF.

The rearrangement uses TRBV25-1 and TRBJ2-7; 9 nucleotides match TRBD2. After removal of 4 bases from V and 5 bases from J, the junction contained 6 bases not matched to a gene. Per germline, CDR1 MGHDK and CDR2 SYGVNS. CDR3 length: 14 residues. The CDR3 bases are TGTGCCAGCAGTGGCCGCGGGGGGGCCCACGAGCAGTACTTC. This translates into CASSGRGGAHEQYF.

Notes on this clonotype: One end of the junction fails to match germline, which may point to a read error. The gene calls are TRBV2 and TRBJ1-5, with D possibly being TRBD1 (5 bases). CDR3 length: 14 amino acids. CDR1 and CDR2 (germline): SNHLY, FYNNEI. The CDR3 sequence: CASREGTGNQPQHF. The CDR3 DNA reads as TGTGCCAGCAGAGAAGGGACGGGCAATCAGCCCCAGCATTTT.

Many counts were recorded for this clonotype. The rearrangement uses TRBV15 and TRBJ1-2; 12 nucleotides match TRBD1. Germline CDR1 is LNHNV and CDR2 is YYDKDF (reference sequence). The CDR3 runs 16 residues. V lost 4 bases, J lost 5 bases, and 8 bases stayed unmatched. The CDR3 protein is CATSKELGQGAYGYTF. CDR3 nucleotide sequence: TGTGCCACCAGCAAGGAACTGGGACAGGGGGCTTATGGCTACACCTTC. Complete variable domain (other parts from reference TRBV15 and TRBJ1-2): DAMVIQNPRYQVTQFGKPVTLSCSQTLNHNVMYWYQQKSSQAPKLLFHYYDKDFNNEADTPDNFQSRRPNTSFCFLDIRSPGLGDTAMYLCATSKELGQGAYGYTFGSGTRLTVV.

V gene TRBV5-1 combines with J gene TRBJ2-2, with 9 positions matching TRBD1. V trimming: 7 bases; J trimming: 4 bases; junction bases outside the gene matches: 8. CDR3 length: 15 amino acids. From germline, CDR1 is SGHRS and CDR2 YFSETQ. CDR3 sequence reads: CASGQGQGITGELFF. The CDR3 coding sequence is TGCGCCAGCGGGCAGGGACAGGGAATCACCGGGGAGCTGTTTTTT. Full variable domain (missing parts from reference TRBV5-1 and TRBJ2-2): KAGVTQTPRYLIKTRGQQVTLSCSPISGHRSVSWYQQTPGQGLQFLFEYFSETQRNKGNFPGRFSGRQFSNSRSEMNVSTLELGDSALYLCASGQGQGITGELFFGEGSRLTVL.

Concerning this clonotype: This clone may be a read error of a much larger clone one base away. The rearrangement joins TRBV20-1 to TRBJ1-2; D remains unclear. The germline V gene encodes CDR1 DFQATT and CDR2 SNEGSKA (reference sequence). The CDR3 covers 9 residues. The CDR3 DNA reads as TGCAGTGCCCTCTATGGCCACACCTTC. Its translation is CSALYGHTF.

As to this clonotype: With a much larger clone just one base away, this may be a read error. The chain couples TRBV2 to TRBJ1-4, with TRBD1 matching 7 bases. Germline assignment: CDR1 SNHLY and CDR2 FYNNEI. V lost 7 bases and J lost 8; bases outside the gene matches: 4. This CDR3 comprises 12 residues. The CDR3: CASNDREEKLFF. The DNA for the CDR3 is TGTGCCAGCAATGACAGGGAGGAAAAACTGTTTTTT.

Comment on this clonotype: The junction departs from the called germline gene at one end, perhaps through a read error. V gene TRBV6-1 combines with J gene TRBJ1-2, with D possibly TRBD1 on 6 matching bases. Germline CDR1 and CDR2: MNHNS and SASEGT. CDR3 length: 12 residues. The CDR3 DNA reads TGTGCCGGCAGTGGGAGCGCGGGGGGCTGCACCTTC. Its translation: CAGSGSAGGCTF.

The chain uses TRBV7-4 and TRBJ1-1; 10 bases line up with TRBD1. The V segment lost 5 bases and the J segment 10 bases; nucleotides outside the gene matches: 13. This CDR3 is built from 15 residues. Per the germline V gene, CDR1 is SGHVT and CDR2 is SQSDAQ. The CDR3: CASSLLSGQGRIAFF. The CDR3 DNA is TGTGCCAGCAGCCTCCTCTCGGGACAGGGGAGGATAGCTTTCTTT.

This clonotype has ten or more counts. The genes are TRBV5-5 and TRBJ2-6; 7 bases align to TRBD2. V was pared by 1 base and J by 2 bases, with 6 bases of the junction left unmatched. The CDR3 loop spans 17 amino acids. Germline lookup yields CDR1 SGHKS and CDR2 YYEKEE (reference sequence). CDR3 amino acids: CASSLMGGRTGANVLTF. The CDR3 bases are TGTGCCAGCAGCTTGATGGGAGGGAGGACTGGGGCCAACGTCCTGACTTTC. The full variable domain, rest sourced from reference TRBV5-5 and TRBJ2-6, is DAGVTQSPTHLIKTRGQQVTLRCSPISGHKSVSWYQQVLGQGPQFIFQYYEKEERGRGNFPDRFSARQFPNYSSELNVNALLLGDSALYLCASSLMGGRTGANVLTFGAGSRLTVL.

Of note for this clonotype: A read error may be the cause here, since a much bigger clone is one base away. The V gene is TRBV5-5, the J gene TRBJ1-5; possible D gene TRBD1, 6 bases. V lost 6 bases to trimming and J lost 4 bases, with 20 bases between them. Germline values: CDR1 SGHKS, CDR2 YYEKEE (reference sequence). The CDR3 is 16 amino acids. The CDR3 nucleotides read TGTGCCAGCAACCCCCAACAGGGCCGCGTGAATCAGCCCCAGCATTTT. Translating gives CASNPQQGRVNQPQHF.

This clonotype came up many times. J is TRBJ2-3 and V is TRBV29-1; 10 bases match TRBD2. This CDR3 spans 14 amino acids. V was clipped by 4 bases and J by 4 bases; unmatched bases: 5. Germline CDR1 reads SQVTM; CDR2 reads ANQGSEA. CDR3 nucleotide sequence: TGCAGCGTTGCCAGCGGGAGGGCGTCAGATACGCAGTATTTT. As protein: CSVASGRASDTQYF.

This clonotype is labeled large. J is TRBJ1-2 and V is TRBV29-1, with TRBD1 identical over 10 bases. The germline gives CDR1 SQVTM, CDR2 ANQGSEA. V trimming: 7 bases; J trimming: 3 bases; junction bases outside the gene matches: 5. CDR3 size: 13 residues. The CDR3 nucleotides read TGCAGCGGGGGACAGGGGATCGACTATGGCTACACCTTC. Its protein product is CSGGQGIDYGYTF.